Below, one T cell receptor (beta chain) is given with its context. Its cognate antigen has yet to be identified. Base qualities are not recorded, but no much larger clone differs from it by a single base. Per the germline V gene (reference sequence), GTSNPN is the CDR1 and SVGIG is the CDR2. V is reduced by 5 bases and J by 2 bases, leaving a spacing of 7 bases between them. The CDR3 contains 12 residues, cysteine and phenylalanine counted. Of the read, only the CDR3 DNA is kept; its 36 bases are in frame from base 1. These data come from a study of T cell responses to AZD1222 COVID-19 vaccine (dated by TCRdb to the early 2020s). As for the study more broadly: AZD1222 recipients with second doses at about 4 weeks or about 12 weeks were pooled, because spike-specific TCR depth and breadth did not differ between schedules. TCR sequencing was performed for roughly 240 trial participants, of whom about 200 were given two doses of AZD1222 and 26 were given two doses of MenACWY control vaccine. Enrollment into the trials was organized by age into subgroups of 18-55, 56-69 and 70-plus years, and those subgroups contained about 160, 30 and 59 TCR-sequenced participants, respectively.

The intended sense of this specimen's time point label: baseline before first vaccination. The vaccinee samples were drawn from two UK trials, COV001 and COV002, one of which was a single-blind randomized controlled phase 2/3 trial testing AZD1222 (ChAdOx1 nCoV-19) in healthy adults. For TCRbeta chain sequencing, PBMC samples were collected from trial participants at day 0 and at day 28 after the second dose. The CDR3 regions of human TCRbeta chains were analyzed by immunosequencing. Per the original workflow: TCRs in the repertoires were compared against a reference library of SARS-CoV-2-specific TCRs that had been generated with the MIRA antigen-specificity platform. Breadth was defined as the fraction of unique TCRs that were SARS-CoV-2-associated, and depth was defined as the fraction of total T cells that were SARS-CoV-2-associated. Using the MIRA data, each spike-specific TCR was mapped to the spike region that the TCR reacts to and placed in a CD4 or CD8 class. Log10-transformed breadth and depth values were compared by one-way ANOVA with Sidak's multiple comparisons tests. TCRdb limited this immuneACCESS table to in-frame rearrangements with V and J called. A share of clones is missing; checked studies link under half to unresolved V genes, and the rest is unexplained. Clonal size and the V and J genes are those of that table, whereas D and trimming came from the DNA. For this sample there are just under 85,000 clones; 70% to 90% appear just once. Together, the top ten hold roughly 7.6% of the sample.

Overall study results and their limits: The 56-69-year group was small, and its depth increase did not reach significance, likely because of low power. Because no samples from the day 14 peak response were available, repertoires could be characterized only after the peak T cell response. Only five or six AZD1222 recipients were SARS-CoV-2 seropositive at baseline, limiting conclusions about previously exposed vaccinees. Participants were mostly white British, with more females than males. The authors suggested clonal diversity may have been underestimated. CD4 TCRs associated with the vaccine covered the entire spike protein, and the dominant responses were in regions 160-218 and 743-854. After two AZD1222 doses, both the breadth and the depth of spike-specific TCRs were significantly higher than at day 0 and than in MenACWY recipients. Reportedly, close to half of the unique spike-specific TCRs recognized epitopes lying outside the regions that are mutated in the B.1.351 and B.1.1.7 variants.

The source of this sequence is an adult in good health. Material: peripheral blood, obtained on day 0 of AZD1222 vaccination. Here the chain combines TRBV30 and TRBJ1-3; no D gene call is confident. For the CDR3, the sequence is CAWESPGNTIYF. The nucleotide sequence is given as TGTGCCTGGGAGAGTCCTGGAAACACCATATATTTT.